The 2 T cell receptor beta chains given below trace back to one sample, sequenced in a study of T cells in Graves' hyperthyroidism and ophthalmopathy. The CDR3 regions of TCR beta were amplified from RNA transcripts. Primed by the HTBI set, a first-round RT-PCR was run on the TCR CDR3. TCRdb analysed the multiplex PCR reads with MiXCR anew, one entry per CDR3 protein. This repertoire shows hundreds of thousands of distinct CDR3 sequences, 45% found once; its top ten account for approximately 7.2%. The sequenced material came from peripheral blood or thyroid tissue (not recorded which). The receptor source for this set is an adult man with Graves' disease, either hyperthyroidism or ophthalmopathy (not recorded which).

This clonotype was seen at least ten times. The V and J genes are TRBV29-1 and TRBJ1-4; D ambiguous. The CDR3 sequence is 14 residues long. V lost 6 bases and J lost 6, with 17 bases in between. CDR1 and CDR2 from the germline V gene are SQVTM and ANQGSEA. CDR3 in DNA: TGCAGCGTGCAATATCAGGACGGATATGAAAAACTGTTTTTT. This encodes CSVQYQDGYEKLFF.

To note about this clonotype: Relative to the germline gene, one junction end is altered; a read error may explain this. CDR3 sequence (DNA): TGTGCCAGCAGTGAGACAGGACAGGGAAGCGAGCAGTACTTC. It translates to CASSETGQGSEQYF. The chain has TRBV10-3 and TRBJ2-7; 8 bases are a match to TRBD1. The CDR3 has 14 residues. Germline-derived CDR1 and CDR2 are ENHRY and SYGVKD.